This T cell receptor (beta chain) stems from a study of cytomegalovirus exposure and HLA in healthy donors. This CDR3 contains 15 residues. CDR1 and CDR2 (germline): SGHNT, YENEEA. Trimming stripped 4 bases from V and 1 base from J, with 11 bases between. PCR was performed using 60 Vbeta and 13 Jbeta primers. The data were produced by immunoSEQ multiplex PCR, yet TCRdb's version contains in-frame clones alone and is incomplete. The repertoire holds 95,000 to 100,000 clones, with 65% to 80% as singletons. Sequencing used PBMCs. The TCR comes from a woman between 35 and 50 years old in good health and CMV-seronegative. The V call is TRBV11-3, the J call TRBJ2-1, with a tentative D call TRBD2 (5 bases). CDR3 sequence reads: CASSSLEGSYNEQFF. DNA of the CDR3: TGTGCCAGCAGCTCTCTAGAGGGTTCCTACAATGAGCAGTTCTTC.